These T cell receptor beta chains were read from a single sample in a study of T cell responses to AZD1222 COVID-19 vaccine. The assay was immunoSEQ multiplex PCR, and TCRdb's table has in-frame clones only and misses some. The sample has about 150,000 clones, roughly 85% seen once. The sample consisted of peripheral blood, taken on day 0 of AZD1222 vaccination. All receptors come from an adult in good health. Both conserved end residues are part of each CDR3. D genes are given only for firm matches. Clone size, where shown, is once, few, many, or a class for clones that have expanded.

15	NA	TRBV5-1	TRBJ2-3	NA	CASSSGTSSTDTQYF
15	NA	TRBV5-1	TRBJ2-3	NA	CASSLWRTSTDTQYF
15	NA	TRBV27	TRBJ1-3	NA	CASAPEGVGRNTIYF
14	NA	TRBV3-1/TRBV3-2	TRBJ2-5	NA	CASSPRGGGETQYF
11	NA	TRBV6-5	TRBJ2-3	NA	CASSSGDTQYF
13	NA	TRBV7-6	TRBJ1-1	NA	CASAPGANTEAFF
16	NA	TRBV2	TRBJ1-6	TRBD1	CASRADRGAFGSPLHF
15	NA	TRBV5-1	TRBJ2-7	TRBD2	CASSLWTSGESEQYF
13	NA	TRBV11-3	TRBJ1-5	NA	CASPRGRNQPQHF
15	NA	TRBV6-5	TRBJ1-4	NA	CASSYFGGENEKLFF
15	NA	TRBV7-8	TRBJ1-2	NA	CASTQTVGSNYGYTF
13	NA	TRBV2	TRBJ1-5	NA	CASSEDGNQPQHF
14	few	TRBV20-1	TRBJ1-1	TRBD1	CSASSFGGQGEAFF
14	NA	TRBV6-5	TRBJ2-7	NA	CASSPLSTSTEQYF
15	few	TRBV5-1	TRBJ2-2	TRBD1	CASSLGTGNTGELFF
14	NA	TRBV7-9	TRBJ2-5	TRBD1	CASSASTGEETQYF
15	NA	TRBV9	TRBJ1-2	NA	CASSGTPPGGYGYTF
13	few	TRBV30	TRBJ1-1	NA	CAWRRGGNTEAFF
15	NA	TRBV5-1	TRBJ2-1	TRBD1	CASSLGQGIPNEQFF
13	NA	TRBV27	TRBJ2-5	NA	CASWGQYQETQYF
11	NA	TRBV5-1	TRBJ1-2	NA	CASSSGYGYTF
14	NA	TRBV4-1	TRBJ2-1	NA	CASSRGPAYNEQFF
16	NA	TRBV4-1	TRBJ2-5	TRBD1	CASSQGQGKIRETQYF
14	NA	TRBV2	TRBJ2-7	TRBD1	CASSPGQGSHEQYF
11	NA	TRBV12-3/TRBV12-4	TRBJ2-7	NA	CASSRLYEQYF
14	NA	TRBV12-5	TRBJ1-1	NA	CASGGRSEHTEAFF
15	NA	TRBV30	TRBJ1-2	NA	CAWSVQGANIYGYTF
14	NA	TRBV5-1	TRBJ1-1	TRBD1	CASSSSTGGTEAFF
14	NA	TRBV11-3	TRBJ2-1	NA	CASSLPFTGSEQFF
16	NA	TRBV10-3	TRBJ1-1	TRBD1	CAISDPGQKGNTEAFF
14	NA	TRBV6-4	TRBJ1-1	NA	CASSDSREEAEAFF
13	NA	TRBV27	TRBJ2-2	TRBD2	CATGGTNTGELFF
14	NA	TRBV3-1/TRBV3-2	TRBJ2-3	NA	CASSKLESTDTQYF
15	NA	TRBV18	TRBJ2-1	TRBD2	CASSQGLAGENEQFF
13	NA	TRBV28	TRBJ1-1	NA	CASSGHSYTEAFF
15	NA	TRBV10-2	TRBJ2-1	TRBD2	CASESSGRARNEQFF
14	NA	TRBV6-5	TRBJ1-1	NA	CASKDDWVNTEAFF
15	NA	TRBV25-1	TRBJ1-1	TRBD1	CASSDSRTGNTEAFF
16	NA	TRBV3-1/TRBV3-2	TRBJ2-1	TRBD2	CASSQRGGRVRNEQFF
13	NA	TRBV6-5	TRBJ2-5	NA	CASSYGRDETQYF
19	NA	TRBV5-8	TRBJ1-5	TRBD1	CASSIRDRGLPIKDQPQHF
19	NA	TRBV19	TRBJ1-5	NA	CASSNLLGSISDSNQPQHF
14	NA	TRBV4-1	TRBJ2-3	NA	CASSRTRGTDTQYF
15	NA	TRBV11-2	TRBJ1-4	TRBD1	CASSPLQGVGEKLFF
13	NA	TRBV5-1	TRBJ1-5	NA	CASSLGGRQPQHF
18	NA	TRBV4-1	TRBJ2-4	NA	CASSQGWGGHSAKNIQYF
16	NA	TRBV4-2	TRBJ1-2	NA	CASSASQGPGYYGYTF
14	NA	TRBV7-2	TRBJ1-1	TRBD1	CASSWLQGDTEAFF
16	NA	TRBV5-1	TRBJ2-3	TRBD2	CASTIPQRGGPDTQYF
12	NA	TRBV19	TRBJ1-2	NA	CASRDNYYGYTF
14	NA	TRBV28	TRBJ2-2	TRBD1	CAIQDRGRPGELFF
15	NA	TRBV18	TRBJ2-5	TRBD1	CASSPGETGLKAQYF
14	NA	TRBV18	TRBJ1-3	NA	CASSPGVSGNTIYF
15	NA	TRBV15	TRBJ1-2	NA	CATSEQGHSNYGYTF
15	NA	TRBV11-2	TRBJ2-3	TRBD1	CASSDNRGSGDTQYF
13	NA	TRBV7-8	TRBJ2-7	NA	CASSPGAFYRQYF
18	once	TRBV11-2	TRBJ2-3	TRBD2	CASSLTSGSQSSRDTQYF
13	NA	TRBV28	TRBJ2-3	NA	CASSSTAVLGQYF
16	NA	TRBV10-3	TRBJ2-1	TRBD2	CATTPTSAYTYNEQFF